These T cell receptor beta chains were read from a single sample in a study of T-cell reconstitution after alpha-beta-depleted transplantation in children. TCRdb reprocessed the PCR reads with MiXCR, giving one entry per CDR3 protein. The sample records 550,000 to 800,000 distinct CDR3 sequences, 10% to 15% being singletons. Here the sequenced sample was PBMCs, taken before TCRalphabeta/CD19-depleted stem cell transplant. Receptor source: a girl aged 2-15 years with congenital amegakaryocytic thrombocytopenia, due to receive a stem cell transplant. The conserved cysteine and the conserved F or W are not part of the CDR3 here.

TRBV27,TRBJ1-2,ASSLRTTQGAVYGYT
TRBV20-1,TRBJ2-7,SASQVDEQY
TRBV6-5,TRBJ1-1,ASSYLGEAEAF
TRBV14,TRBJ2-1,ASSQDRVGLRPYNEQF
TRBV7-9,TRBJ1-1,ASSLVRTAEAF
TRBV10-2,TRBJ2-1,ASSESVASLSYNEQF
TRBV5-5,TRBJ2-5,ASSLLSAETQY
TRBV6-4,TRBJ1-1,ASSQWTNTEAF
TRBV4-1,TRBJ2-5,ASSQDDRLVTETQY
TRBV4-1,TRBJ2-7,ASSQVGRGPYEQY
TRBV7-6,TRBJ2-1,ASSNSAGPNEQF
TRBV5-8,TRBJ2-2,ASSQGLAGGPTGELF
TRBV19,TRBJ2-1,ASSITEPPNEQF
TRBV3-1,TRBJ1-1,ASSQAFGGEEAF
TRBV5-1,TRBJ1-5,ASSPREGQPQH
TRBV7-8,TRBJ2-1,ASSLGQGSEQF
TRBV20-1,TRBJ2-1,SARGLPYSYNEQF
TRBV20-1,TRBJ2-3,SARVRGDTQY
TRBV12-3/TRBV12-4,TRBJ2-7,ASSLGVSGGYEQY
TRBV27,TRBJ2-2,ASSTRWLARVELF
TRBV29-1,TRBJ2-1,SVGFSGRHNEQF
TRBV6-5,TRBJ2-7,ASSYDRDPYEQY
TRBV20-1,TRBJ2-3,SAQVRDTQY
TRBV19,TRBJ1-2,ASRSTGTRYGYT
TRBV29-1,TRBJ1-3,SVSGLADTIY
TRBV18,TRBJ2-1,ASSQLRDRDYNEQF